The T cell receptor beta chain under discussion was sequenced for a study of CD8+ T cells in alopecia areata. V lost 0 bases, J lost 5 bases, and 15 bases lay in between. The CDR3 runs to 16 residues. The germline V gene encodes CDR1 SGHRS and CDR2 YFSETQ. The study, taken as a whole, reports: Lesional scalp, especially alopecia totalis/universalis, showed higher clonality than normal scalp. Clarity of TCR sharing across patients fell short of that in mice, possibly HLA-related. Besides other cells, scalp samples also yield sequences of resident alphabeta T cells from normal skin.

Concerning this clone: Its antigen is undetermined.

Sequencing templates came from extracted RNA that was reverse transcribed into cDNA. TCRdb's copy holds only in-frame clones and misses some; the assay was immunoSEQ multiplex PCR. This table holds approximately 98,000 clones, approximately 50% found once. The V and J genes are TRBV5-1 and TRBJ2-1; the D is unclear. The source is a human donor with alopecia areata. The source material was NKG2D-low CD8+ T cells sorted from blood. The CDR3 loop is CASSLGTSRANNEQFF. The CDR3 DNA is TGCGCCAGCAGCTTGGGTACGTCTAGGGCCAACAATGAGCAGTTCTTC.